These 25 T cell receptor beta chains originate from one sample sequenced in a study of blood T cells in healthy people across ages (dated by TCRdb to about 2015). The library was built by means of 5' RACE. Sequencing was performed on an Illumina HiSeq 2500. A second PCR of roughly 7 to 11 cycles was performed with a sample-barcoded 5' primer and a J-beta primer mix. TCRdb's own reprocessing of the public reads used fastp at Q25 and MiXCR and kept productive beta chains. All rows with the same CDR3 protein become a single entry with the most common DNA and genes. The sample includes approximately 600,000 distinct CDR3 sequences, with 45% to 65% observed a single time. The ten biggest clones cover over 30% of the sample. Material: blood. These receptors originate from a man aged 55 to 70 in good health.

This chain links TRBV12-3 or TRBV12-4 with TRBJ2-3; D remains unclear. The CDR3 is made up of 13 amino acids. Trimming stripped 7 bases from V and 6 bases from J, with 14 bases between. The CDR3 loop reads CASTDRWLDTQYF. The CDR3 nucleotides read TGTGCCAGCACCGATCGGTGGTTGGATACGCAGTATTTT.

The chain uses TRBV6-1 and TRBJ2-6; a weak D match, TRBD1 (5 bases). Germline lookup yields CDR1 MNHNS and CDR2 SASEGT. The CDR3 is 16 residues long. V was trimmed by 5 bases and J by 2 bases, leaving 13 bases between them. CDR3 in amino acids: CASSPQGMPGANVLTF. DNA of the CDR3: TGTGCCAGCAGTCCGCAGGGTATGCCTGGGGCCAACGTCCTGACTTTC.

The chain couples TRBV7-2 to TRBJ2-2; TRBD2 is a possible D gene (5 bases). V lost 4 bases, J lost 2 bases, and 8 bases lay in between. Germline V gives CDR1 SGHTA, CDR2 FQGNSA. CDR3 length equals 14 residues. The CDR3 region is CASSSGFNTGELFF. DNA for the CDR3: TGTGCCAGCAGCTCGGGATTTAACACCGGGGAGCTGTTTTTT.

This clonotype was picked up a small number of times. This chain uses TRBV29-1 with TRBJ2-3; D uncertain. This CDR3 has 12 residues. Germline-derived CDR1 and CDR2 are SQVTM and ANQGSEA. V dropped 6 bases and J dropped 1 base, with 8 bases sitting between them. This CDR3 reads CSVGIRTDTQYF. CDR3 DNA sequence: TGCAGCGTGGGCATACGCACAGATACGCAGTATTTT.

J is TRBJ1-6 and V is TRBV7-9; D ambiguous. V lost 1 base and J lost 9, with 10 bases in between. The CDR3 totals 14 residues. Germline-derived CDR1 and CDR2 are SEHNR and FQNEAQ (reference sequence). The CDR3 DNA reads TGTGCCAGCAGCTTAGGGGAAACAAGTTCACCCCTCCACTTT. As protein: CASSLGETSSPLHF.

V is TRBV15 and J is TRBJ2-3; the D gene is possibly TRBD1 (5 bases). Looked up from germline, CDR1 is LNHNV and CDR2 is YYDKDF (reference sequence). The CDR3 sequence is 13 residues long. Between the trimmed V and J ends, which lost 6 bases and 4 bases, there was a span of 11 bases. The CDR3 DNA reads TGTGCCACCAGTGGGGCCCGTTCAGATACGCAGTATTTT. It yields the protein CATSGARSDTQYF.

This clonotype was seen a few times. The chain has TRBV5-1 and TRBJ1-2; D perhaps matches TRBD1 (6 bases). The CDR3 covers 14 residues. Per the germline V gene, CDR1 is SGHRS and CDR2 is YFSETQ. The V end was cut by 4 bases, the J end by 4 bases, with 14 bases between. CDR3 DNA: TGCGCCAGCAGCCCCCCGGACAGAGGCTATGGCTACACCTTC. This codes for CASSPPDRGYGYTF.

This clonotype occurred a few times. The J gene is TRBJ2-3, the V gene TRBV28; 9 bases map to TRBD2. CDR3 length equals 16 residues. J gave up 4 bases and V 5 bases, and 10 bases lay outside the gene matches. From germline, CDR1 is MDHEN and CDR2 SYDVKM. The CDR3 DNA is TGTGCCAGCAGTCCCAGTTTAGCGGGGGCCGCAGATACGCAGTATTTT. It encodes CASSPSLAGAADTQYF.

V gene TRBV12-3 or TRBV12-4 combines with J gene TRBJ2-3; TRBD2 matches 7 bases. The CDR3 sequence is 14 residues long. Trimming at V came to 6 bases and at J to 6 bases, leaving 9 bases not matched to a gene. The CDR3 sequence: CASRASGVGDTQYF. The CDR3 DNA reads as TGTGCCAGCAGGGCGAGCGGGGTGGGTGATACGCAGTATTTT.

This clonotype was detected only a few times. The genes are TRBV20-1 and TRBJ2-7, with a possible D match to TRBD2 (6 bases). V was cut by 6 bases and J by 0 bases, with 15 bases left in between. The CDR3 is 14 amino acids. The germline V gene has CDR1 DFQATT and CDR2 SNEGSKA (reference sequence). CDR3: CSAQDYKSSYEQYF. CDR3 DNA sequence: TGCAGTGCCCAGGACTACAAAAGCTCCTACGAGCAGTACTTC.

This clonotype turned up a few times. The chain couples TRBV7-2 to TRBJ2-7; D tentatively fits TRBD1 or TRBD2 (5 bases each). This CDR3 is built from 16 residues. In germline, CDR1 is SGHTA, CDR2 FQGNSA. The V end lost 5 bases, the J end lost 0 bases, and 17 bases lay between the germline ends. The CDR3 spells CASSPRGAALSYEQYF. The CDR3 DNA reads as TGTGCCAGCAGCCCTCGAGGGGCCGCCCTCTCCTACGAGCAGTACTTC.

The chain is built from TRBV10-3 and TRBJ2-7; 7 bases fit TRBD2. In germline, CDR1 is ENHRY, CDR2 SYGVKD. The CDR3 consists of 14 residues. V shed 2 bases, J shed 4 bases, and the junction held 5 bases outside the gene matches. The CDR3 reads CAISEGGGGYEQYF. The CDR3 region has the DNA TGTGCCATCAGTGAGGGAGGCGGGGGATACGAGCAGTACTTC.

This clonotype has only a few counts. The chain joins TRBV12-5 to TRBJ2-7; tentatively, D is TRBD1 or TRBD2 (6 bases each). Trimming shortened V by 2 bases and J by 2 bases, and 13 bases separated the two germline ends. Looked up from germline, CDR1 is LGHNT and CDR2 is FRNRAP. The CDR3 length is 15 residues. CDR3 in amino acids: CASGLIGGRTYEQYF. CDR3 nucleotide sequence: TGTGCTAGTGGTTTGATCGGGGGCCGGACCTACGAGCAGTACTTC.

The chain is built from TRBV12-3 or TRBV12-4 and TRBJ2-3, with D possibly matching TRBD2 (5 bases). This CDR3 is built from 14 residues. The V end was cut by 8 bases, the J end by 5 bases, with 17 bases between. CDR3 region: CASGLAIGRDTQYF. The DNA for the CDR3 is TGTGCCAGCGGACTGGCTATAGGGCGAGATACGCAGTATTTT.

This CDR3 reads CASSPGSGLTNTQYF. Written as DNA, the CDR3 is TGTGCCAGCAGCCCGGGGTCAGGGCTCACGAATACGCAGTATTTT. The J gene is TRBJ2-3, the V gene TRBV7-9, with D perhaps given as TRBD1 or TRBD2 (5 bases each). Trimming shortened V by 5 bases and J by 7 bases, and 19 bases separated the two germline ends. The CDR3 covers 15 residues. Germline V gene sequence: CDR1 SEHNR, CDR2 FQNEAQ (reference sequence).

The chain carries TRBV6-2 or TRBV6-3 and TRBJ2-7; D unclear. The germline CDR1 and CDR2 sequences are MNHEY and SVGEGT. The CDR3 loop spans 13 amino acids. V lost 6 bases, J lost 0 bases, and 9 bases lay in between. This CDR3 reads CASSEKDSYEQYF. The DNA for the CDR3 is TGTGCCAGCAGCGAGAAGGACTCCTACGAGCAGTACTTC.

This sequence joins TRBV28 and TRBJ2-5; maybe TRBD1 (6 bases). V lost 4 bases to trimming and J lost 1 base, with 10 bases between them. CDR3 length equals 14 residues. Germline CDR1 reads MDHEN; CDR2 reads SYDVKM. Here the CDR3 reads CASSSIQGQETQYF. The CDR3 DNA follows: TGTGCCAGCAGTTCTATACAGGGCCAAGAGACCCAGTACTTC.

This CDR3 is CASSARTSGGAASQYF. The CDR3 nucleotides read TGCGCCAGCAGCGCCCGAACTAGCGGGGGAGCCGCGTCCCAGTACTTC. The V call is TRBV5-1, the J call TRBJ2-5; 11 bases agree with TRBD2. The V gene end was trimmed by 4 bases and the J gene end by 9 bases; junction bases not matched to a gene: 14. The CDR3 loop spans 16 amino acids. CDR1 is SGHRS and CDR2 is YFSETQ in the germline V gene.

The rearrangement joins TRBV4-2 to TRBJ2-1, with no clear D. CDR3 length: 15 residues. Germline CDR1 LGHNA, CDR2 YNFKEQ. V shed 6 bases and J shed 4 bases, with 16 bases lying between them. The CDR3 coding sequence is TGTGCCAGCAGTCAGGAAATGACACTATACAATGAGCAGTTCTTC. Protein sequence: CASSQEMTLYNEQFF.

Written as DNA, the CDR3 is TGTGCCAGCACCCAGGGGGTGTTTGACCGTCTCTACAATGAGCAGTTCTTC. Amino acid sequence: CASTQGVFDRLYNEQFF. This chain uses TRBV6-6 with TRBJ2-1; 7 bases map to TRBD1. CDR1 and CDR2 from the germline V gene are MNHNY and SVGAGI (reference sequence). Trimming cost V 7 bases and J 3 bases; bases outside gene matches: 15. The CDR3 runs to 17 residues.

This clonotype has more than one count but fewer than ten. The chain uses TRBV28 and TRBJ2-4; D is tentatively TRBD1 or TRBD2 (5 bases each). From germline, CDR1 is MDHEN and CDR2 SYDVKM. Between the trimmed V and J ends, which lost 6 bases and 6 bases, there was a span of 12 bases. This CDR3 region has 13 residues. The CDR3 DNA reads as TGTGCCAGCAGCCCTGGTGGGGGAAACATTCAGTACTTC. Residues: CASSPGGGNIQYF. Full variable domain (rest looked up from reference TRBV28 and TRBJ2-4): DVKVTQSSRYLVKRTGEKVFLECVQDMDHENMFWYRQDPGLGLRLIYFSYDVKMKEKGDIPEGYSVSREKKERFSLILESASTNQTSMYLCASSPGGGNIQYFGAGTRLSVL.

The chain uses TRBV5-1 and TRBJ2-5; 8 bases agree with TRBD1. The germline CDR1 and CDR2 sequences are SGHRS and YFSETQ. This CDR3 has 15 amino acids. Trimming at V came to 4 bases and at J to 1 base, leaving 6 bases not matched to a gene. The DNA of the CDR3 is TGCGCCAGCAGCCGAGTGGACAGGGTCCAAGAGACCCAGTACTTC. Its translation: CASSRVDRVQETQYF.

V is TRBV6-6 and J is TRBJ1-6; the match to TRBD1 covers 7 bases. Unmatched junction bases numbered 6, after V lost 4 bases and J lost 9 bases. The germline V gene has CDR1 MNHNY and CDR2 SVGAGI (reference sequence). The CDR3 runs to 14 residues. The CDR3 DNA is TGTGCCAGCAGTTCCTCTTACAGGGGTTCACCCCTCCACTTT. Amino acid sequence: CASSSSYRGSPLHF.

This clonotype showed up just once. This chain's CDR3 is CASSDTLYEQYF. For the CDR3, the DNA is TGTGCCAGCAGTGACACTCTGTACGAGCAGTACTTC. The chain joins TRBV6-1 to TRBJ2-7; D unresolved. V was cut by 3 bases and J by 4 bases, with 7 bases left in between. Germline CDR1 reads MNHNS; CDR2 reads SASEGT. The CDR3 runs 12 residues.

The V and J genes are TRBV7-9 and TRBJ2-3, with 9 bases that match TRBD2. CDR1 is SEHNR, CDR2 FQNEAQ, per germline (reference sequence). CDR3 size: 16 residues. The junction had 15 bases not matched to a gene; V was cut back by 5 bases and J by 9 bases. The CDR3: CASSKGLSGSLETQYF. The CDR3 coding sequence is TGTGCCAGCAGCAAAGGCCTTAGCGGGAGCTTGGAGACGCAGTATTTT.